Following are 8 T cell receptor beta chains from one sample sequenced in a study of blood T cell repertoires in COVID-19. Only in-frame clones appear in the TCRdb table, and some are missing; sequencing was by immunoSEQ multiplex PCR. This table has fewer than 450,000 clones, 75% to 90% appearing once. Sequencing input: peripheral blood. These receptors all stem from a woman aged 45-60 years with COVID-19, enrolled during active disease.

This chain links TRBV5-6 with TRBJ2-3; tentatively, D is TRBD1 (5 bases). Germline CDR1 reads SGHDT; CDR2 reads YYEEEE. The V gene lost 4 bases and the J gene lost 5 bases, with 11 bases spanning the gap. The CDR3 length is 13 residues. The CDR3 protein is CASSPPRVDTQYF. The CDR3 DNA sequence: TGTGCCAGCAGCCCCCCCAGGGTAGATACGCAGTATTTT.

V is TRBV6-1 and J is TRBJ1-2; D not resolved. This CDR3 spans 15 amino acids. V lost 1 base, J lost 0 bases, and 9 bases lay in between. Germline V gives CDR1 MNHNS, CDR2 SASEGT. CDR3 DNA sequence: TGTGCCAGCAGTGAAGGGGGAGATCCTAACTATGGCTACACCTTC. The encoded protein is CASSEGGDPNYGYTF.

This clone was detected once. This chain connects TRBV5-1 to TRBJ2-6, with D unclear. Germline V gene lookup returns CDR1 SGHRS and CDR2 YFSETQ. Trimming took off 4 bases at V and 1 base at J, with 12 bases between the two ends. The CDR3 covers 16 residues. The CDR3 bases are TGCGCCAGCAGCCCCCAAAACTCTTCTGGGGCCAACGTCCTGACTTTC. Translating it yields CASSPQNSSGANVLTF.

The CDR3 nucleotides read TGTGCCAGTAGTGAGGGTACCCACTCCTACGAGCAGTACTTC. Amino acids: CASSEGTHSYEQYF. The V call is TRBV19, the J call TRBJ2-7, with a tentative D call TRBD2 (5 bases). V lost 5 bases and J 0 bases, leaving 11 bases between the germline ends. CDR1 is LNHDA, CDR2 SQIVND, per germline (reference sequence). This CDR3 has 14 amino acids. The full variable domain, with the rest looked up from reference TRBV19 and TRBJ2-7, is DGGITQSPKYLFRKEGQNVTLSCEQNLNHDAMYWYRQDPGQGLRLIYYSQIVNDFQKGDIAEGYSVSREKKESFPLTVTSAQKNPTAFYLCASSEGTHSYEQYFGPGTRLTVT.

V is TRBV1 and J is TRBJ1-2; the table assigns TRBD1, which was not confirmed against the DNA. TRBV1 is flagged as a pseudogene. The CDR3 runs 14 residues. CDR3 sequence: CTSGELGENGGYTF. For the CDR3, the DNA is TGCACCAGCGGAGAGCTAGGGGAAAACGGGGGCTACACCTTC.

This chain connects TRBV3-1 (or the pseudogene TRBV3-2) to TRBJ2-1; 9 bases match TRBD2. The CDR3 consists of 17 residues. V was pared by 3 bases and J by 10 bases, with 16 bases of the junction left unmatched. The V gene's germline CDR1 is LGHDT and CDR2 YNNKEL (reference sequence). CDR3 residues: CASSQDSGRIPYREQFF. The DNA of the CDR3 is TGTGCCAGCAGCCAGGATAGCGGGAGAATACCCTATCGGGAGCAGTTCTTC.

The chain uses TRBV10-3 and TRBJ1-5; 7 nucleotides agree with TRBD1. V trimming: 6 bases; J trimming: 2 bases; junction bases outside the gene matches: 4. The CDR3 runs 14 residues. The germline V gene has CDR1 ENHRY and CDR2 SYGVKD. The CDR3, as DNA: TGTGCCATCAGCACAACAGGGGGCAATCAGCCCCAGCATTTT. Protein: CAISTTGGNQPQHF.

This rearrangement joins TRBV12-3 or TRBV12-4 to TRBJ1-1; D call uncertain. The CDR3 spans 12 residues. Trimming pared 11 bases from V and 5 bases from J, leaving 15 bases between. Here the CDR3 reads CAAGGSTTEAFF. The CDR3 DNA reads TGTGCCGCCGGAGGGTCGACTACTGAAGCTTTCTTT.